This T cell receptor (beta chain) was observed in a study of T cell repertoires in cytomegalovirus infection. There are many counts of this clonotype. TCRdb called the reads again in MiXCR, with one record for every CDR3 protein. Of over 200,000 distinct CDR3 sequences detected, approximately 15% appear once; the ten largest clones hold roughly 9.7%. Germline CDR1 MNHNS, CDR2 SASEGT. This CDR3 has 13 amino acids. J was trimmed by 6 bases and V by 8 bases; bases with no gene match: 7. J is TRBJ2-3 and V is TRBV6-1, with 8 bases lining up with TRBD2. Sequencing was done on a sample of PBMCs. This receptor was taken from a human donor in good health (CMV status not recorded). Some clones in this sample may be carry-over from other donors' samples. The CDR3 coding sequence is TGTGCCAGCGGACTAGCCGGTGGGGATACGCAGTATTTT. It is translated as CASGLAGGDTQYF.